The T cell receptor beta chain under discussion was sequenced for a study of cytomegalovirus exposure and HLA in healthy donors. In the case of this clone: Its specificity is not known.

Study-wide points: A later analysis by the authors found several of the most significant clusters apparently linked to common viral pathogens. Most CMV-associated TCR beta chains appeared HLA-restricted in a later analysis. Reported findings show TCR beta sequences accurately forecast HLA-A and HLA-B alleles in most subjects.

After removal of 7 bases from V and 7 bases from J, the junction contained 3 bases not matched to a gene. This CDR3 region has 12 residues. CDR1 and CDR2 (germline): MNHEY, SMNVEV (reference sequence). PCR employed 60 Vbeta and 13 Jbeta primers. The data were produced by immunoSEQ multiplex PCR, yet TCRdb's version contains in-frame clones alone and is incomplete. Here the sample spans 150,000 to 160,000 clones, 70% to 80% being singletons. The sequenced sample was PBMCs. This receptor was taken from a woman between 40 and 50 years old in good health and CMV-seronegative. The chain is built from TRBV27 and TRBJ2-1, with 8 nucleotides matching TRBD2. CDR3 DNA: TGTGCCAGCAAACCGGGGGGGAATGAGCAGTTCTTC. Translation: CASKPGGNEQFF.